This TCR beta chain was found in a study of T cell repertoires in cytomegalovirus infection. The table lists this clonotype with a few counts. Its antigen is as yet unknown. TCRdb reanalysed the reads using MiXCR and keeps one entry per CDR3 protein. This sample yields 360,000 or so distinct CDR3 sequences, of which approximately 30% are seen a single time; approximately 13% belongs to the top ten. CDR1 and CDR2 (germline): MDHEN, SYDVKM. CDR3 size: 16 residues. Between the trimmed V and J ends, which lost 7 bases and 2 bases, there was a span of 21 bases. Sequencing was performed on cultured PBMCs, taken from culture after CMV antigen stimulation. The chain joins TRBV28 to TRBJ2-7; D remains ambiguous. The clonotype was recovered from a human donor in good health (CMV status not recorded). Some clones in this sample may be carry-over from other donors' samples. The DNA for the CDR3 is TGTGCCAGCACCGGAATTAGGATCCGAATAGCCTACGAGCAGTACTTC. Translating gives CASTGIRIRIAYEQYF.